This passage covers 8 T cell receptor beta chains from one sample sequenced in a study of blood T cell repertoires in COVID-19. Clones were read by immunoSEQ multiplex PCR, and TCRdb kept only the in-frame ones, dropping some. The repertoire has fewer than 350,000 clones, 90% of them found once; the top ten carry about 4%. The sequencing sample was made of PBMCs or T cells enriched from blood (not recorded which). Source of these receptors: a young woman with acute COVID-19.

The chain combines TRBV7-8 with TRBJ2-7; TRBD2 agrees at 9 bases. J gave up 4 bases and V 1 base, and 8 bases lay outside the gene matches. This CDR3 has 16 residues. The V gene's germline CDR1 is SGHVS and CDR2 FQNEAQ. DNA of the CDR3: TGTGCCAGCAGCTTAGAGTCTGGACTAGCGAGATACGAGCAGTACTTC. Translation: CASSLESGLARYEQYF.

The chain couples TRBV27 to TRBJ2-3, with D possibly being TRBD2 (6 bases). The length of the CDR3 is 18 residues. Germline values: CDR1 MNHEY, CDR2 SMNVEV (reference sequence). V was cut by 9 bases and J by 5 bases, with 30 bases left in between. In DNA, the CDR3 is TGTGCCAGAGCCTTAGCGGAAGAACGGCAACTTCATGAAGATACGCAGTATTTT. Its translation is CARALAEERQLHEDTQYF.

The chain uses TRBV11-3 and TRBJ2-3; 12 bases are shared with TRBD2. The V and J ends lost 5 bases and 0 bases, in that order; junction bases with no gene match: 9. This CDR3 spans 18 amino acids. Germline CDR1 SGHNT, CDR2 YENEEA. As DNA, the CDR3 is TGTGCCAGCAGCGAACAGACTAGCGGGGGTATAAGCACAGATACGCAGTATTTT. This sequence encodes CASSEQTSGGISTDTQYF.

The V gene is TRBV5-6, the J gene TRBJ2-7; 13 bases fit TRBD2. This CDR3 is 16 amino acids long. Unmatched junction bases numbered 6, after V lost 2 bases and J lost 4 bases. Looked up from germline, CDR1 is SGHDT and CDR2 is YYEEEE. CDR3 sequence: CASSFGTSGIGYEQYF. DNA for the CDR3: TGTGCCAGCAGCTTCGGGACTAGCGGGATTGGGTACGAGCAGTACTTC.

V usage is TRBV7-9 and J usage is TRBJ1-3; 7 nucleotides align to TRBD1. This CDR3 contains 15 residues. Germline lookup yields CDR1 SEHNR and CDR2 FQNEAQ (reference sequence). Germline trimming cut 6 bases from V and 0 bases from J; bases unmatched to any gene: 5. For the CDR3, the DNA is TGTGCCAGCAGTCGGGGACAGCACTCTGGAAACACCATATATTTT. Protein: CASSRGQHSGNTIYF.

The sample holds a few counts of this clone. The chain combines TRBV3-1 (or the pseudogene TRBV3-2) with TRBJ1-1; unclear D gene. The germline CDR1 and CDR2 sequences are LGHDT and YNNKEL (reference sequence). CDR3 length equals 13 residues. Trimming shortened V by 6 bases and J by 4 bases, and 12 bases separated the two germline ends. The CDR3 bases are TGTGCCAGCAGGTTAAGTTCGGGCACTGAAGCTTTCTTT. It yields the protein CASRLSSGTEAFF.

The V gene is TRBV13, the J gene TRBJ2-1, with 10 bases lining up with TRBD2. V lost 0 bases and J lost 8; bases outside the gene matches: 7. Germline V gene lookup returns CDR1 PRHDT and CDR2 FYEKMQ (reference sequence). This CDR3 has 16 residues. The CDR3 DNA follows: TGTGCCAGCAGCTTAGGCCAACTAGCGGGATTGGATGAGCAGTTCTTC. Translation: CASSLGQLAGLDEQFF.

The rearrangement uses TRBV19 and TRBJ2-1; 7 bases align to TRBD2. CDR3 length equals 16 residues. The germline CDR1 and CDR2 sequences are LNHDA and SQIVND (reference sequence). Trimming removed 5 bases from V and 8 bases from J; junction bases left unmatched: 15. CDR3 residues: CASSFPGGRVSDEQFF. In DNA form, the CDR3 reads TGTGCCAGTAGTTTTCCGGGTGGGAGGGTAAGTGATGAGCAGTTCTTC.